This paragraph covers one TCR beta chain sequence. This clone was seen just once. Its binding antigen is unknown. No per-base quality is available; no much larger clone lies one base away. V is cut back by 5 bases and J by 0 bases, with 13 bases in the junction unmatched. The cysteine opens and the phenylalanine closes a CDR3 of 18 amino acids. Only the CDR3 portion is preserved as DNA: 54 bases, with reading frame beginning at the first base. CDR1 and CDR2 were assigned from the germline V gene as MDHEN and SYDVKM. The sample belongs to a study of shared clonotypes between healthy human individuals (dated by TCRdb to 2020 to 2022). General notes on the study: Three men and two women, aged 18 to 49 years, made up the cohort. The study deeply sequenced blood TCR repertoires of five healthy adults to estimate repertoire size and the extent of clonotype sharing between individuals. To increase sequencing depth and limit assay-specific biases, TCR repertoire library preparation and sequencing were carried out by different laboratories using diverse techniques. For each donor, three plates each were used for CD4 naive and CD4 memory, two plates were used for CD8 naive, and one plate was used for CD8 memory. Per donor, leukapheresis produced somewhere between about 0.8 and 9.5 billion PBMCs.

Using the deep immunoSEQ assay, multiplex PCR amplified TCR CDR3 regions from genomic DNA. Extracted genomic DNA from each cell subset was spread evenly across all wells of several immunoSEQ 96-well plates, with each plate serving as a replicate. For sorted subsets, each replicate PCR was loaded with roughly 200 ng genomic DNA, equivalent to 30,000 to 35,000 T cell genomes. The purified libraries were quantified using a Qubit 3.0 fluorometer, sized with a Bioanalyzer 2100, and then quantified again using the KAPA Library Quantification kit. Each immunoSEQ 96-well plate was sequenced on its own single-read 150-cycle Illumina NextSeq 550 flow cell. Turning to the authors' computational methods: Because the immunoSEQ output included only junctional sequences and no quality scores, the filtering could not be the same as the filtering used for full-length reads. Sequences were annotated with PyIR, a Python wrapper for IgBLAST v1.9, using IMGT germline references to assign V/J genes and CDR3. Any read was removed if the V/J assignment was weak (E-value above 1e-6), the CDR3 was missing, or the read contained stop codons, out-of-frame junctions, or ambiguous translated residues. V3J clonotypes were defined by identical inferred V gene, J gene, and CDR3 amino acid sequence. Percentage overlap between repertoires was calculated by dividing the number of shared unique clonotypes by the size of the smaller repertoire. Richness of each repertoire was evaluated using RTK rarefaction, the Chao1 estimator, and Recon v2.1 estimates of unobserved clonotypes. OLGA was used to compute generation probabilities for all TCRbeta clonotypes that the gDNA method yielded from four donors. In TCRdb, the immuneACCESS table is reduced to in-frame sequences with V and J assigned. These tables do not hold every clone; where another copy was compared, an unresolved V gene accounts for under half, and the others remain unexplained. V and J calls and clone size are given by that table; D and trimming were obtained from the DNA. This sample holds approximately 2.3 million clones; just over 90% were observed only once. The ten biggest clones cover 0.39% of the sample.

Healthy HIV-negative adults with no recently reported acute infections or vaccinations were included as donors. Every donor was a Caucasian adult residing in Nashville, Tennessee, USA. Magnetic negative selection was used to enrich CD4+ T cells, after which naive cells were positively selected on CD45RA and the negative fraction became the memory subset. Blood was collected by leukapheresis, and PBMCs were isolated by Ficoll-Histopaque density gradient centrifugation and then cryopreserved in liquid nitrogen vapor phase. Analytical flow cytometry was used to check the purity and quantity of every magnetically sorted T cell population. Each sorted fraction had its genomic DNA isolated and then quantified by UV absorbance on a Nanodrop 2000c. On the study overall, not on this receptor specifically: About 5% of naive CD4, 3.5% of naive CD8, approximately 2% of memory CD4, and 0.4% of memory CD8 clonotypes were shared across several donors. Only blood was sampled, and tissue TCR repertoires likely differ from those in blood. Estimated clonotype richness was generally larger for naive than for memory subsets. Compared with non-shared clonotypes, the clonotypes found in all four sorted-subset donors had higher generation probabilities. Based on pairwise subsampling, the degree of clonotype sharing among donors was expected to be affected by sequencing depth. Rarefaction of sorted-subset datasets indicated incomplete sequencing despite the large sequencing depth. The genetic and exposure-history diversity represented was limited by the small number of donors.

Sequencing was carried out using naive CD4+ T cells from PBMCs. Sample cell subset or site, as interpreted from the label and publication: CD45RA+ positively selected. The chain is assembled from TRBV28 and TRBJ2-3; TRBD2 lines up with 8 middle nucleotides. The source is a man between 18 and 29 years old in good health. Some clones in this sample may be carry-over from other donors' samples. The nucleotide sequence is TGTGCCAGCAGTCCCGGAGTGCTAGCGGGTTCTAGCACAGATACGCAGTATTTT. Its protein is CASSPGVLAGSSTDTQYF. The variable domain in full, with residues beyond the CDR3 obtained from the reference TRBV28 and TRBJ2-3 genes, is DVKVTQSSRYLVKRTGEKVFLECVQDMDHENMFWYRQDPGLGLRLIYFSYDVKMKEKGDIPEGYSVSREKKERFSLILESASTNQTSMYLCASSPGVLAGSSTDTQYFGPGTRLTVL.